This is a list of T cell receptor beta chains from one sample in a study of metastatic and nonmetastatic thyroid tumors. TCRdb called clones again from the PCR reads with MiXCR. Seen here are approximately 16,000 clones, about 30% observed once, and the top ten hold 9.5% to 15%. Sequencing input: tumor tissue. The source of these receptors is a male donor with papillary thyroid cancer or a benign thyroid nodule (not recorded which). Some clones in this sample may be carry-over from other donors' samples. CDR3s include the opening cysteine and the closing phenylalanine or tryptophan. The order of the fields is J gene, V gene, clone size, CDR3 protein. Rows may omit the clone size; those that give it use once, few, many or a size class.

j_call: TRBJ2-3
v_call: TRBV6-4
clone_size: medium-sized
cdr3_aa: CASSDGTSGGADTQYF

j_call: TRBJ2-5
v_call: TRBV24-1
clone_size: medium-sized
cdr3_aa: CATSDSGLAGEGLQETQYF

j_call: TRBJ2-3
v_call: TRBV4-1
clone_size: NA
cdr3_aa: CASSHRIETCGGYTDTLYF

j_call: TRBJ2-7
v_call: TRBV5-1
clone_size: few
cdr3_aa: CASSLKGTGWSYEQYF

j_call: TRBJ2-7
v_call: TRBV20-1
clone_size: medium-sized
cdr3_aa: CSASNSPYEQYF

j_call: TRBJ2-6
v_call: TRBV7-9
clone_size: many
cdr3_aa: CASRSLLAGPSGANVLTF

j_call: TRBJ1-1
v_call: TRBV6-1
clone_size: many
cdr3_aa: CASRTGGGTEAFF

j_call: TRBJ2-7
v_call: TRBV7-9
clone_size: few
cdr3_aa: CASSLGPGEQYF

j_call: TRBJ2-5
v_call: TRBV5-5
clone_size: medium-sized
cdr3_aa: CASSSYVRETQYF

j_call: TRBJ1-1
v_call: TRBV7-3
clone_size: medium-sized
cdr3_aa: CASSLNMGENTEAFF

j_call: TRBJ1-5
v_call: TRBV2
clone_size: medium-sized
cdr3_aa: CASSGRTDRNQPQHF

j_call: TRBJ2-3
v_call: TRBV6-9
clone_size: once
cdr3_aa: CSSTELADTQYF

j_call: TRBJ2-3
v_call: TRBV4-1
clone_size: medium-sized
cdr3_aa: CASSQTSGTDTQYF

j_call: TRBJ2-2
v_call: TRBV12-3/TRBV12-4
clone_size: medium-sized
cdr3_aa: CASSLRVSDTGELFF

j_call: TRBJ2-1
v_call: TRBV12-3/TRBV12-4
clone_size: NA
cdr3_aa: CASSLPGYKQFF

j_call: TRBJ2-2
v_call: TRBV14
clone_size: medium-sized
cdr3_aa: CASSQALGLAGAGELFF

j_call: TRBJ1-1
v_call: TRBV5-1
clone_size: NA
cdr3_aa: CASSLLVAEATGRTGAFF

j_call: TRBJ2-3
v_call: TRBV30
clone_size: NA
cdr3_aa: CAWSLGSSSTDTQYF

j_call: TRBJ2-3
v_call: TRBV29-1
clone_size: NA
cdr3_aa: CSVRSNRVSGSMGTDTQYF

j_call: TRBJ1-6
v_call: TRBV2
clone_size: medium-sized
cdr3_aa: CASSQRFPGSNSPLHF

j_call: TRBJ2-3
v_call: TRBV5-1
clone_size: once
cdr3_aa: CASSVEQGARSDTQYF

j_call: TRBJ2-3
v_call: TRBV5-1
clone_size: few
cdr3_aa: CASSLEQALRTDTQYF

j_call: TRBJ2-3
v_call: TRBV11-2
clone_size: NA
cdr3_aa: CASSPNPGTGGTDTQYF

j_call: TRBJ2-5
v_call: TRBV19
clone_size: NA
cdr3_aa: CASSLGTSGALYF

j_call: TRBJ2-7
v_call: TRBV12-3/TRBV12-4
clone_size: NA
cdr3_aa: CASSLEAGGGHEQYF

j_call: TRBJ1-2
v_call: TRBV6-1
clone_size: medium-sized
cdr3_aa: CASSEVRTGEGGYTF

j_call: TRBJ2-1
v_call: TRBV5-4
clone_size: many
cdr3_aa: CASSSSSYNEQFF

j_call: TRBJ2-7
v_call: TRBV7-2
clone_size: NA
cdr3_aa: CASSLCPTGRYEQYF

j_call: TRBJ1-1
v_call: TRBV28
clone_size: many
cdr3_aa: CASSLGRTGRKSFF

j_call: TRBJ2-7
v_call: TRBV30
clone_size: many
cdr3_aa: CAWTRQGNYYEQYF

j_call: TRBJ1-6
v_call: TRBV7-9
clone_size: NA
cdr3_aa: CASSLGREVAPLHF

j_call: TRBJ1-2
v_call: TRBV28
clone_size: few
cdr3_aa: CASSLGTDYGYTF

j_call: TRBJ2-7
v_call: TRBV27
clone_size: NA
cdr3_aa: CAIAKGNEQYF

j_call: TRBJ1-2
v_call: TRBV20-1
clone_size: NA
cdr3_aa: CSARDYRRYGYTF

j_call: TRBJ1-1
v_call: TRBV13
clone_size: NA
cdr3_aa: CASQLRVHTEAFF

j_call: TRBJ1-3
v_call: TRBV18
clone_size: NA
cdr3_aa: CASSDRAAGNTIYF

j_call: TRBJ2-6
v_call: TRBV27
clone_size: many
cdr3_aa: CASSASGRPGANVLTF

j_call: TRBJ2-7
v_call: TRBV5-1
clone_size: NA
cdr3_aa: CASRTQGGSSYEQYF

j_call: TRBJ2-2
v_call: TRBV11-1
clone_size: NA
cdr3_aa: CASSLATSGVRATGELFF

j_call: TRBJ2-5
v_call: TRBV6-1
clone_size: NA
cdr3_aa: CASSELGQGGWTQYF

j_call: TRBJ2-1
v_call: TRBV12-3/TRBV12-4
clone_size: few
cdr3_aa: CATLAGIDEQFF

j_call: TRBJ1-1
v_call: TRBV20-1
clone_size: many
cdr3_aa: CSASTGFEMNTEAFF

j_call: TRBJ1-1
v_call: TRBV30
clone_size: NA
cdr3_aa: CAWSSGTGGVGAFF

j_call: TRBJ2-3
v_call: TRBV5-1
clone_size: many
cdr3_aa: CASSLGTTPTDTQYF

j_call: TRBJ2-2
v_call: TRBV11-3
clone_size: NA
cdr3_aa: CASSPRGRNGELFF

j_call: TRBJ2-5
v_call: TRBV6-1
clone_size: many
cdr3_aa: CASTRLGKETQYF

j_call: TRBJ2-2
v_call: TRBV19
clone_size: medium-sized
cdr3_aa: CARWMGVAGGLGELFF

j_call: TRBJ1-1
v_call: TRBV20-1
clone_size: NA
cdr3_aa: CSAQDRVANTEAFF

j_call: TRBJ2-7
v_call: TRBV6-2/TRBV6-3
clone_size: few
cdr3_aa: CASGQGYEQYF

j_call: TRBJ2-2
v_call: TRBV7-3
clone_size: medium-sized
cdr3_aa: CASSTYTGELFF

j_call: TRBJ2-1
v_call: TRBV11-2
clone_size: NA
cdr3_aa: CASSLDLSSGRGNEQFF

j_call: TRBJ1-2
v_call: TRBV20-1
clone_size: NA
cdr3_aa: CSASRQWGRNYGYTF

j_call: TRBJ2-7
v_call: TRBV6-5
clone_size: medium-sized
cdr3_aa: CASSYDPDSYEQYF

j_call: TRBJ2-3
v_call: TRBV12-5
clone_size: many
cdr3_aa: CASLIASIDTQYF

j_call: TRBJ2-3
v_call: TRBV7-3
clone_size: medium-sized
cdr3_aa: CASSSAGGTDTQYF